The T cell receptor (beta chain) described here comes from a study of OX40 agonist ivuxolimab in advanced cancers. Study details: Patients were treated with ivuxolimab, an agonistic anti-OX40 (CD134) antibody. Dose-escalation cases comprised hepatocellular carcinoma, melanoma, renal cell or head and neck cancer.

CDR3 size: 14 residues. Germline lookup yields CDR1 MNHNY and CDR2 SVGAGI (reference sequence). Losses at the gene ends were 7 bases for V and 6 bases for J; bases not matched to a gene: 9. Sequencing was performed with immunoSEQ multiplex PCR; in TCRdb, only in-frame clones are kept and a portion is missing. The sample consists of around 62,000 clones, 75% to 85% of them appearing once. Regarding the study as a whole: Expanded clones belonging to CD8+ T cells outnumbered, on average, those of CD4+.

Concerning this clone: As yet, its antigen is unknown.

The V call is TRBV6-6, the J call TRBJ1-2, with 9 bases aligning to TRBD1. The origin of this receptor is an adult with an advanced solid tumor such as melanoma, head and neck, liver or kidney cancer. Material: CD4+ or CD8+ T cells sorted from blood, obtained in a trial of the OX40 agonist ivuxolimab. CDR3 residues: CASTTGGQGHGYTF. The CDR3 DNA sequence: TGTGCCAGCACCACCGGGGGACAGGGCCATGGCTACACCTTC.